This T cell receptor beta chain is drawn from a study of T cell responses to AZD1222 COVID-19 vaccine. Study background: Second-dose intervals near 4 or 12 weeks were combined.

Study conclusions and caveats: Just a handful of AZD1222 recipients tested seropositive at baseline. Females made up more of the donors, who were largely white British, and clonal diversity may have come out too low. Spike-wide coverage was observed for vaccine-associated CD4 TCRs, with dominant responses at 160-218 and 743-854.

Concerning this clone: Its antigen is undetermined.

Looked up from germline, CDR1 is LNHDA and CDR2 is SQIVND (reference sequence). Trimming took off 8 bases at V and 5 bases at J, with 13 bases between the two ends. This CDR3 is 14 amino acids long. The data were produced by immunoSEQ multiplex PCR, yet TCRdb's version contains in-frame clones alone and is incomplete. The sample shows about 140,000 clones, about 92% of them seen only once. This specimen consisted of peripheral blood, obtained on day 0 of AZD1222 vaccination. This chain links TRBV19 with TRBJ1-6, with D perhaps TRBD1 (5 bases). The TCR originated in an adult in good health. In nucleotides, the CDR3 is TGTGCCAGTGGCCACGGGGCAGATAATTCACCCCTCCACTTT. Protein product: CASGHGADNSPLHF.